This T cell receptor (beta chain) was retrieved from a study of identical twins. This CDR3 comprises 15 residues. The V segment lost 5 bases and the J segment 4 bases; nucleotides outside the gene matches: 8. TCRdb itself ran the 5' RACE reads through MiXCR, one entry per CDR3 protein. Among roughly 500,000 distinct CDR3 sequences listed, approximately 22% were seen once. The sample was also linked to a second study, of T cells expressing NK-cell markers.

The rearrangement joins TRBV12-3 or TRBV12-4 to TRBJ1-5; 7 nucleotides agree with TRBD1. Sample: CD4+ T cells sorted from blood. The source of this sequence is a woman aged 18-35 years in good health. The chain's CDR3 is CASSRDTGVNQPQHF. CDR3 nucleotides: TGTGCCAGCAGTCGAGATACAGGGGTTAATCAGCCCCAGCATTTT.